These 23 T cell receptor beta chains were all obtained from the same sample, sequenced in a study of response to subunit inactivated influenza vaccine. TCRdb redid the calling of the RT-PCR reads with MiXCR, one entry per CDR3 protein. The data contain roughly 700,000 distinct CDR3 sequences, 15% to 19% of them singletons. The sample here was PBMCs from blood, taken 11 to 12 days after vaccination. Receptors were obtained from a man between 45 and 60 years old who received an inactivated influenza vaccine.

This clonotype was found a few times. The CDR3 loop reads CASSPGTSRYEQFF. The DNA for the CDR3 is TGTGCCAGCAGCCCCGGCACTAGCAGGTATGAGCAGTTCTTC. The rearrangement links TRBV3-1 to TRBJ2-1, with a tentative D call TRBD2 (6 bases). Germline lookup yields CDR1 LGHDT and CDR2 YNNKEL (reference sequence). V was cut by 4 bases and J by 8 bases, with 15 bases left in between. The CDR3 totals 14 residues.

Only a few counts were recorded for this clonotype. The chain employs TRBV7-8 and TRBJ2-3; TRBD1 matches at 11 bases. Losses at the gene ends were 3 bases for V and 8 bases for J; bases not matched to a gene: 10. This CDR3 region has 16 residues. The germline CDR1 and CDR2 sequences are SGHVS and FQNEAQ. CDR3 nucleotide sequence: TGTGCCAGCAGCTTCGCCTGGGACAGGGGGTTGGGTACGCAGTATTTT. It specifies CASSFAWDRGLGTQYF.

The chain couples TRBV9 to TRBJ2-7; D gene uncertain. Germline loops: CDR1 SGDLS, CDR2 YYNGEE. Deletions cut 0 bases from V and 3 bases from J, with 4 bases between. The CDR3 is 12 amino acids. The CDR3 sequence: CASSVDNYEQYF. In nucleotides, the CDR3 is TGTGCCAGCAGCGTAGACAACTACGAGCAGTACTTC.

The genes are TRBV27 and TRBJ1-2; a possible D gene is TRBD1 (5 bases). V was clipped by 3 bases and J by 10 bases, with 15 bases between them. The CDR3 consists of 13 residues. CDR1 and CDR2 from the germline V gene are MNHEY and SMNVEV (reference sequence). CDR3 sequence reads: CASSFSGPGDYTF. In DNA, the CDR3 is TGTGCCAGCAGTTTTTCGGGCCCGGGGGACTACACCTTC.

This clonotype was detected a few times. This chain uses TRBV4-1 with TRBJ2-5; possible D gene TRBD1, 5 bases. The CDR3 covers 14 residues. Germline loops: CDR1 MGHRA, CDR2 YSYEKL. V dropped 1 base and J dropped 5 bases, with 11 bases sitting between them. CDR3 in DNA: TGCGCCAGCAGCCAAGTTGCAGGGTATGAGACCCAGTACTTC. Protein product: CASSQVAGYETQYF.

This chain connects TRBV28 to TRBJ2-1; D is perhaps TRBD1 (6 bases). CDR3 length: 15 amino acids. Germline assignment: CDR1 MDHEN and CDR2 SYDVKM. V gave up 6 bases and J gave up 4 bases, with 16 bases separating them. CDR3 bases: TGTGCCAGCAGCACTCCGGGACAAGGGTACAATGAGCAGTTCTTC. Protein sequence: CASSTPGQGYNEQFF.

This clonotype was counted only a few times. The chain joins TRBV5-1 to TRBJ1-1; 8 positions agree with TRBD1. This CDR3 region has 14 residues. Germline CDR1 reads SGHRS; CDR2 reads YFSETQ. J gave up 0 bases and V 6 bases, and 4 bases lay outside the gene matches. CDR3 region: CASTPTGVNTEAFF. CDR3 nucleotide sequence: TGCGCCAGCACCCCGACAGGGGTGAACACTGAAGCTTTCTTT.

J is TRBJ2-7 and V is TRBV6-2 or TRBV6-3; 10 bases are shared with TRBD2. This CDR3 comprises 14 residues. The germline CDR1 and CDR2 sequences are MNHEY and SVGEGT. V shed 6 bases and J 6 bases; nucleotides not matched to a gene: 8. CDR3 residues: CASRTSSGSSEQYF. The CDR3 DNA is TGTGCCAGCAGGACCTCTAGCGGGAGCTCCGAGCAGTACTTC.

This chain connects TRBV20-1 to TRBJ2-7; D is unresolved. Trimming left V 6 bases short and J 4 bases short, with 16 bases between. Germline CDR1 and CDR2: DFQATT and SNEGSKA (reference sequence). The CDR3 extends over 13 amino acids. In DNA form, the CDR3 reads TGCAGTGCCCAAACCGGAAACATTTACGAGCAGTACTTC. Its protein product is CSAQTGNIYEQYF.

The chain employs TRBV18 and TRBJ2-5; D is perhaps TRBD2 (6 bases). Germline assignment: CDR1 KGHSH and CDR2 LQKENI. CDR3 length: 14 residues. V lost 6 bases and J 4 bases, leaving 15 bases between the germline ends. The CDR3 region has the DNA TGTGCCAGCTCCCCATTTAACGGGGGAGAGACCCAGTACTTC. It is translated as CASSPFNGGETQYF.

In its sample, this clonotype was seen a few times. CDR3 in amino acids: CASSFPDRVDEQYF. The CDR3 DNA reads TGTGCCAGCAGTTTCCCGGACAGGGTAGACGAGCAGTACTTC. This rearrangement joins TRBV28 to TRBJ2-7; TRBD1 agrees at 8 bases. Trimming cost V 3 bases and J 5 bases; bases outside gene matches: 6. The CDR3 has 14 amino acids. Germline values: CDR1 MDHEN, CDR2 SYDVKM.

This clonotype was seen ten or more times. This chain uses TRBV27 with TRBJ2-7; no clear D gene. The germline V gene encodes CDR1 MNHEY and CDR2 SMNVEV (reference sequence). Trimming removed 0 bases from V and 6 bases from J, with 9 bases in between. The CDR3 is 13 amino acids. The CDR3 protein is CASSLSLRVEQYF. As DNA, the CDR3 is TGTGCCAGCAGTTTATCGTTAAGGGTCGAGCAGTACTTC.

This clonotype was seen repeatedly, ten times or more. The chain uses TRBV6-5 and TRBJ2-1; 8 nucleotides align to TRBD2. CDR1 is MNHEY, CDR2 SVGAGI, per germline. The CDR3 loop spans 15 amino acids. V shed 3 bases and J 3 bases; nucleotides not matched to a gene: 4. This CDR3 reads CASSYGRGDYNEQFF. The CDR3 region has the DNA TGTGCCAGCAGTTATGGGCGGGGGGACTACAATGAGCAGTTCTTC.

This clonotype was found a few times. The genes are TRBV5-1 and TRBJ1-2; 7 bases align to TRBD1. Germline V gives CDR1 SGHRS, CDR2 YFSETQ. CDR3 size: 16 residues. The junction had 15 bases not matched to a gene; V was cut back by 3 bases and J by 7 bases. The CDR3 spells CASSSNPETGMLGYTF. DNA for the CDR3: TGCGCCAGCAGCTCAAACCCCGAGACAGGGATGCTTGGCTACACCTTC.

The chain is built from TRBV28 and TRBJ2-5; D is uncertain. The germline V and J ends were trimmed by 0 bases and 1 base, with 9 bases remaining between them. The germline gives CDR1 MDHEN, CDR2 SYDVKM. The CDR3 runs 15 residues. The CDR3 bases are TGTGCCAGCAGTTTATGGTCATCTCTCCAAGAGACCCAGTACTTC. Protein sequence: CASSLWSSLQETQYF.

This clonotype was seen more than once but under ten times. The chain links TRBV6-1 to TRBJ1-1; no reliable D call. Trimming pared 6 bases from V and 1 base from J, leaving 9 bases between. This CDR3 region has 13 residues. Germline V gene sequence: CDR1 MNHNS, CDR2 SASEGT. This chain's CDR3 is CASSHNTNTEAFF. CDR3 DNA: TGTGCCAGCAGCCACAACACGAACACTGAAGCTTTCTTT.

The chain joins TRBV12-3 or TRBV12-4 to TRBJ1-2; D ambiguous. CDR3 length equals 14 residues. Between the trimmed V and J ends, which lost 3 bases and 5 bases, there was a span of 13 bases. CDR3 coding DNA: TGTGCCAGCAGTTTTTCCGCGGACGGATATGGCTACACCTTC. Amino acid sequence: CASSFSADGYGYTF.

The DNA for the CDR3 is TGTGCCAGCAGCCCAGCTGCAGGGGGCGGCTATGGCTACACCTTC. Its translation is CASSPAAGGGYGYTF. The V and J genes are TRBV7-3 and TRBJ1-2, with 8 nucleotides matching TRBD1. Per the germline V gene, CDR1 is SGHTA and CDR2 is FQGTGA. This CDR3 has 15 amino acids. With 5 bases clipped from V and 4 bases from J, the junction kept 9 bases outside the gene matches.

This clonotype was counted between two and nine times. J is TRBJ2-2 and V is TRBV12-3 or TRBV12-4; 7 bases agree with TRBD1. The CDR3 runs 14 residues. Trimming cost V 4 bases and J 4 bases; bases outside gene matches: 3. CDR3 protein: CASSSGQFTGELFF. The CDR3, as DNA: TGTGCCAGCAGTTCGGGACAGTTCACCGGGGAGCTGTTTTTT.

The genes are TRBV5-1 and TRBJ1-2; 11 bases map to TRBD1. V lost 4 bases to trimming and J lost 7 bases; unmatched junction nucleotides: 9. The CDR3 covers 15 residues. Germline lookup yields CDR1 SGHRS and CDR2 YFSETQ. CDR3 amino acids: CASSPWTGGSGGYTF. CDR3 nucleotides: TGCGCCAGCAGCCCCTGGACAGGGGGCTCTGGTGGCTACACCTTC.

The chain couples TRBV10-3 to TRBJ2-5; the match to TRBD2 covers 11 bases. V was clipped by 6 bases and J by 5 bases; unmatched bases: 8. The CDR3 totals 15 residues. CDR1 is ENHRY, CDR2 SYGVKD, per germline. CDR3 sequence reads: CAIRDSGGAVETQYF. The CDR3 DNA follows: TGTGCCATCAGAGATAGCGGGGGGGCCGTGGAGACCCAGTACTTC.

The genes are TRBV28 and TRBJ2-7; TRBD1 aligns across 10 bases. The V gene's germline CDR1 is MDHEN and CDR2 SYDVKM. The CDR3 sequence is 16 residues long. The V segment lost 3 bases and the J segment 4 bases; nucleotides outside the gene matches: 9. The CDR3 here is CASSFLGQGSPYEQYF. The CDR3 nucleotides are TGTGCCAGCAGTTTCTTGGGACAGGGGTCCCCGTACGAGCAGTACTTC.

This clonotype was seen a handful of times. V gene TRBV9 combines with J gene TRBJ2-1, with 8 bases matching TRBD2. This CDR3 comprises 17 residues. The V and J ends lost 4 bases and 6 bases, in that order; junction bases with no gene match: 15. Germline V CDR1 and CDR2: SGDLS, YYNGEE. CDR3: CASSPRSSGRGVNEQFF. CDR3 sequence (DNA): TGTGCCAGCAGCCCTAGGTCCAGCGGGAGAGGTGTCAATGAGCAGTTCTTC.